This T cell receptor beta chain is drawn from a study of regulatory dendritic cells for organ transplantation (dated by TCRdb to the late 2010s). About the investigation overall: TCRbeta repertoires were sequenced from sorted naive and memory CD4+ and CD8+ T cells before and after allostimulation with regulatory or mature dendritic cells.

FACS was used to sort naive T cells as CD45RA+ cells and memory T cells as CD45RO+ CD4+ or CD8+ cells. The T cells used for TCR sequencing were obtained from two healthy control subjects. For the mixed lymphocyte reactions, sorted T cell subsets left unstimulated acted as baseline controls. Genomic DNA was extracted with the Qiagen DNeasy Blood & Tissue Kit. What the research found in general, with its limitations: Naive CD4+ and CD8+ T cells showed highly diverse repertoires, whereas memory cells were less diverse and memory CD8+ cells were the most oligoclonal. Sequencing was done in only a couple of subjects, and the authors reported considerable heterogeneity between individuals in the alloreactive memory CD8+ T cell pool. In both subjects, allostimulation led to expansion of memory CD8+ clones, although regulatory dendritic cells appeared to cause more limited expansion than mature dendritic cells did. Among the resting subsets, memory CD8+ T cells contained the most alloreactive TCR clonotypes.

A multiplexed two-step PCR with Vbeta-specific forward primers and Jbeta-specific reverse primers was used to amplify the TCRbeta CDR3 regions. Through the immunoSEQ service, TCRbeta libraries were sequenced on an Illumina instrument. On the authors' methods: IMGT annotation was used to assign V, D and J genes, and synthetic CDR3 analogues were used to correct the counts for multiplex PCR bias. Repertoire clonality was computed in the immunoSEQ Analyzer as one minus normalized Shannon entropy. Whether a clone counted as expanded was decided by Fisher's exact test with Benjamini-Hochberg false discovery rate control and a two-tailed cutoff of P<0.01. TCRdb stores this immuneACCESS table with in-frame sequences only. Part of the clones is absent; in the studies checked, under half of the shortfall reflects unresolved V genes, and no reason is known for the rest. The V and J calls and the clone size are those of that table, but D and trimming were determined from the DNA. For this sample there are around 19,000 clones; about 70% appear just once. The ten largest account for less than 0.95% of the sample.

Turning to this clone: Which antigen it targets is not known. No base quality values were provided; no much bigger clone lies one nucleotide off.

From the cysteine up to the phenylalanine, the CDR3 has a length of 14 residues. Just the 42-base CDR3 DNA is kept, in frame starting at base 1. The junction shows trimming of 10 bases on V and 8 bases on J, and the gene matches do not reach 13 bases of it. CDR1 and CDR2 were assigned from the germline V gene as ENHRY and SYGVKD. The chain is made from TRBV10-3 and TRBJ2-1; the central 8 bases match TRBD2. The sample comprised memory CD4+ T cells from blood. What this sample's cell subset or site label stands for: CD45RO+ memory T cells. The TCR was taken from a human donor in good health. The nucleotides read TGTGCCACCCAAAGCCGGGGACTAGACGATGAGCAGTTCTTC. This translates into CATQSRGLDDEQFF.